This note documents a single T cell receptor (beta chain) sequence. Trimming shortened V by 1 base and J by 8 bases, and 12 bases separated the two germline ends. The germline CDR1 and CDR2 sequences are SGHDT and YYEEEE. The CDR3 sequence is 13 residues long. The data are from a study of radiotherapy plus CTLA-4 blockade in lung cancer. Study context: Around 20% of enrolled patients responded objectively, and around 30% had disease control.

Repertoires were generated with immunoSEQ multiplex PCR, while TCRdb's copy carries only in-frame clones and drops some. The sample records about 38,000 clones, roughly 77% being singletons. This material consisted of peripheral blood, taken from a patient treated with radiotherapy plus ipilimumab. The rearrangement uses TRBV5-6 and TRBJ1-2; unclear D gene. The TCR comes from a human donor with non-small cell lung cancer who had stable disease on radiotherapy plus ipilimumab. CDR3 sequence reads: CASSLRPWEGYTF. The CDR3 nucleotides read TGTGCCAGCAGCTTGCGACCCTGGGAGGGCTACACCTTC.